This passage covers 31 T cell receptor beta chains from one sample sequenced in a study of quantifying T cell responses using KT2 cells. Across the whole study: RNA was reverse transcribed with TCR alpha and beta constant-region primers.

An oligo carrying a UMI was ligated to the cDNA 3' end. The first PCR ran approximately 4 cycles with an equimolar RC1.1 and RC1.2 beta primer mix. TCRdb re-called the UMI-ligation and nested PCR reads with MiXCR, one entry per CDR3 protein. Of about 33,000 distinct CDR3 sequences listed, 10% are singletons. The specimen sequenced was PBMCs spiked with cells of the T cell clone KT2. The receptors were sampled from a human donor.

The chain joins TRBV9 to TRBJ2-2; D remains ambiguous. CDR1 and CDR2 (germline): SGDLS, YYNGEE. This CDR3 comprises 12 residues. Trimming removed 7 bases from V and 7 bases from J, with 11 bases in between. The CDR3 DNA reads TGTGCCAGCCAAGGATGGGGCGGGGAGCTGTTTTTT. Encoded protein: CASQGWGGELFF.

The gene calls are TRBV5-1 and TRBJ2-5; D is perhaps TRBD1 or TRBD2 (5 bases each). The germline CDR1 and CDR2 sequences are SGHRS and YFSETQ. The CDR3 has 14 amino acids. V shed 4 bases and J shed 3 bases, with 13 bases lying between them. The CDR3: CASSRGPGEETQYF. The CDR3 DNA reads as TGCGCCAGCAGCCGGGGACCAGGTGAAGAGACCCAGTACTTC. Based on the CDR3 plus reference TRBV5-1 and TRBJ2-5, the full variable domain is KAGVTQTPRYLIKTRGQQVTLSCSPISGHRSVSWYQQTPGQGLQFLFEYFSETQRNKGNFPGRFSGRQFSNSRSEMNVSTLELGDSALYLCASSRGPGEETQYFGPGTRLLVL.

This clonotype was found a few times. The chain carries TRBV4-1 and TRBJ2-3; 7 bases agree with TRBD2. Trimming removed 4 bases from V and 0 bases from J; junction bases left unmatched: 7. Per the germline V gene, CDR1 is MGHRA and CDR2 is YSYEKL. The CDR3 extends over 16 amino acids. The CDR3 is CASSPPILASTDTQYF. CDR3 bases: TGCGCCAGCAGCCCCCCTATACTAGCGAGCACAGATACGCAGTATTTT.

At least ten counts were recorded for this clonotype. V usage is TRBV29-1 and J usage is TRBJ1-2, with D uncertain. The V gene lost 4 bases and the J gene lost 0 bases, with 9 bases spanning the gap. Germline assignment: CDR1 SQVTM and CDR2 ANQGSEA. The CDR3 has 13 amino acids. The CDR3 nucleotides read TGCAGCGTTGTTTCCCCCACTAACTATGGCTACACCTTC. This translates into CSVVSPTNYGYTF.

This clonotype showed up just a few times. The chain employs TRBV7-6 and TRBJ2-7; 9 bases match TRBD1. Germline assignment: CDR1 SGHVS and CDR2 FNYEAQ. V was pared by 5 bases and J by 4 bases, with 6 bases of the junction left unmatched. The CDR3 loop spans 14 amino acids. The CDR3 is CASSLDRGIYEQYF. The CDR3 DNA follows: TGTGCCAGCAGCCTAGACAGGGGGATTTACGAGCAGTACTTC.

This clonotype was observed a handful of times. This chain uses TRBV2 with TRBJ2-7; TRBD1 might be the D (6 bases). Between the trimmed V and J ends, which lost 4 bases and 2 bases, there was a span of 9 bases. Germline CDR1 and CDR2: SNHLY and FYNNEI. The CDR3 length is 13 residues. The CDR3 reads CASSAQGPYEQYF. The CDR3, as DNA: TGTGCCAGCAGTGCACAGGGCCCCTACGAGCAGTACTTC.

This clonotype was seen many times. This chain connects TRBV2 to TRBJ1-1; D possibly corresponds to TRBD1 (5 bases). V was trimmed by 8 bases and J by 5 bases, leaving 12 bases between them. The CDR3 has 12 residues. Germline loops: CDR1 SNHLY, CDR2 FYNNEI. CDR3 sequence reads: CASGNRGTEAFF. The DNA for the CDR3 is TGTGCCAGCGGGAACCGGGGGACTGAAGCTTTCTTT.

V gene TRBV30 combines with J gene TRBJ2-2; D remains ambiguous. CDR3 length: 11 residues. Germline V gene data show CDR1 as GTSNPN and CDR2 as SVGIG (reference sequence). V shed 2 bases and J shed 5 bases, with 3 bases lying between them. The CDR3 is CAWSWTGELFF. DNA of the CDR3: TGTGCCTGGAGTTGGACCGGGGAGCTGTTTTTT.

In this sample, this clonotype turned up many times. V gene TRBV9 combines with J gene TRBJ1-4, with 8 bases lining up with TRBD1. The J segment lost 5 bases and the V segment lost 3 bases, leaving 6 bases of the junction unmatched. The CDR3 covers 15 residues. Germline lookup yields CDR1 SGDLS and CDR2 YYNGEE. The CDR3 loop reads CASSAETGVNEKLFF. The CDR3 bases are TGTGCCAGCAGCGCCGAGACAGGGGTGAATGAAAAACTGTTTTTT. Filled out from reference TRBV9 and TRBJ1-4, the complete variable domain reads DSGVTQTPKHLITATGQRVTLRCSPRSGDLSVYWYQQSLDQGLQFLIQYYNGEERAKGNILERFSAQQFPDLHSELNLSSLELGDSALYFCASSAETGVNEKLFFGSGTQLSVL.

This clonotype was counted ten times or more. The chain uses TRBV28 and TRBJ1-3; TRBD1 is a possible D gene (5 bases). Germline CDR1 and CDR2: MDHEN and SYDVKM. The CDR3 is 14 residues long. The V gene lost 4 bases and the J gene lost 9 bases, with 16 bases spanning the gap. CDR3 nucleotides: TGTGCCAGCAGTTCCGGGACGGGCCGGACCACCATATATTTT. This translates into CASSSGTGRTTIYF.

V is TRBV20-1 and J is TRBJ2-3, with 8 bases fitting TRBD2. The J segment lost 4 bases and the V segment lost 5 bases, leaving 11 bases of the junction unmatched. In germline, CDR1 is DFQATT, CDR2 SNEGSKA (reference sequence). The CDR3 is 15 amino acids. The CDR3 DNA follows: TGCAGTGCTCTGTCTCGGGAGGGCCTGGCAGATACGCAGTATTTT. Translated, it gives CSALSREGLADTQYF.

This clonotype was found many times. The chain employs TRBV20-1 and TRBJ1-1; 8 bases align to TRBD1. This CDR3 has 17 amino acids. Germline-derived CDR1 and CDR2 are DFQATT and SNEGSKA (reference sequence). V trimming: 0 bases; J trimming: 0 bases; junction bases outside the gene matches: 9. CDR3 sequence: CSARDPGGAQVNTEAFF. The CDR3 region has the DNA TGCAGTGCTAGAGATCCAGGGGGCGCGCAAGTGAACACTGAAGCTTTCTTT.

V is TRBV6-2 or TRBV6-3 and J is TRBJ1-5, with D tentatively TRBD1 (5 bases). Trimming cost V 6 bases and J 3 bases, with 15 bases left between them. CDR1 and CDR2 from the germline V gene are MNHEY and SVGEGT. The CDR3 contains 15 residues. The CDR3 coding sequence is TGTGCCAGCAGCCACGGGGGAGTTTCCAATCAGCCCCAGCATTTT. Protein: CASSHGGVSNQPQHF.

This clonotype has a count of ten or more. The rearrangement links TRBV2 to TRBJ2-3, with D possibly being TRBD2 (6 bases). Between the trimmed V and J ends, which lost 8 bases and 3 bases, there was a span of 15 bases. Germline V gene lookup returns CDR1 SNHLY and CDR2 FYNNEI. The CDR3 has 14 residues. The CDR3 bases are TGTGCCAGCGGAGGGACCCTAATGACAGATACGCAGTATTTT. It codes for CASGGTLMTDTQYF.

This clonotype was seen only a few times. The chain has TRBV5-1 and TRBJ2-3; D ambiguous. The germline V gene has CDR1 SGHRS and CDR2 YFSETQ. The CDR3 is made up of 12 amino acids. Trimming shortened V by 0 bases and J by 3 bases, and 2 bases separated the two germline ends. CDR3 DNA: TGCGCCAGCAGCTTGGAGACAGATACGCAGTATTTT. It codes for CASSLETDTQYF.

This clonotype was seen repeatedly, ten times or more. The rearrangement joins TRBV28 to TRBJ2-7; TRBD2 matches 9 bases. This CDR3 region has 15 residues. Trimming removed 5 bases from V and 2 bases from J; junction bases left unmatched: 7. Germline CDR1 is MDHEN and CDR2 is SYDVKM. CDR3 protein: CASSRASGGTYEQYF. The CDR3 DNA is TGTGCCAGCAGTCGAGCCAGCGGGGGGACCTACGAGCAGTACTTC.

As to this clonotype: One end of the junction varies from germline; a read error may be responsible. V and J are TRBV5-4 and TRBJ2-1; D gene uncertain. The germline V gene encodes CDR1 SGHNT and CDR2 YYREEE (reference sequence). The CDR3 sequence is 9 residues long. The CDR3 DNA reads as TGTGCGAGCAGAGGTGAGCAGTTCTTC. It yields the protein CASRGEQFF.

The rearrangement links TRBV5-6 to TRBJ2-7; no clear D. This CDR3 is built from 13 residues. Germline V CDR1 and CDR2: SGHDT, YYEEEE. V lost 3 bases, J lost 0 bases, and 7 bases lay in between. CDR3 coding DNA: TGTGCCAGCAGCTACCCGGACTCCTACGAGCAGTACTTC. Protein product: CASSYPDSYEQYF.

This clonotype turned up a few times. V usage is TRBV2 and J usage is TRBJ1-2; D is perhaps TRBD1 (5 bases). Germline-derived CDR1 and CDR2 are SNHLY and FYNNEI. Trimming took off 7 bases at V and 6 bases at J, with 12 bases between the two ends. The CDR3 totals 12 residues. DNA for the CDR3: TGTGCCAGCACCCAAGGGACGGATGGCTACACCTTC. This codes for CASTQGTDGYTF.

The sample holds many counts of this clonotype. J is TRBJ1-1 and V is TRBV5-1; tentatively, D is TRBD1 (6 bases). Germline CDR1 is SGHRS and CDR2 is YFSETQ. The CDR3 loop spans 13 amino acids. Trimming took off 0 bases at V and 10 bases at J, with 13 bases between the two ends. CDR3 sequence: CASSLAGGRGAFF. The CDR3 DNA follows: TGCGCCAGCAGCTTGGCCGGGGGCAGGGGAGCTTTCTTT.

This clonotype was counted at least ten times. The V and J genes are TRBV4-1 and TRBJ2-5; D unresolved. From germline, CDR1 is MGHRA and CDR2 YSYEKL. This CDR3 is 14 amino acids long. V lost 1 base to trimming and J lost 1 base, with 7 bases between them. CDR3 sequence (DNA): TGCGCCAGCAGCCAAGGGGGTAGCCAAGAGACCCAGTACTTC. Its protein product is CASSQGGSQETQYF.

J is TRBJ2-3 and V is TRBV5-4; D is possibly TRBD2 (5 bases). The CDR3 has 14 amino acids. With 4 bases removed from V and 2 bases from J, the gap between germline ends came to 11 bases. The V gene's germline CDR1 is SGHNT and CDR2 YYREEE (reference sequence). CDR3 DNA sequence: TGTGCCAGCAGCCCCGGACTCCACACAGATACGCAGTATTTT. Translated, it gives CASSPGLHTDTQYF. Together with reference TRBV5-4 and TRBJ2-3, the CDR3 gives the full variable domain: ETGVTQSPTHLIKTRGQQVTLRCSSQSGHNTVSWYQQALGQGPQFIFQYYREEENGRGNFPPRFSGLQFPNYSSELNVNALELDDSALYLCASSPGLHTDTQYFGPGTRLTVL.

The V gene is TRBV5-1, the J gene TRBJ2-4; 11 positions agree with TRBD2. The CDR3 runs 16 residues. CDR1 is SGHRS, CDR2 YFSETQ, per germline. The junction had 8 bases not matched to a gene; V was cut back by 4 bases and J by 5 bases. The CDR3 DNA follows: TGCGCCAGCAGCCTGCCGAGACTAGCGGGGCAAAACATTCAGTACTTC. It translates to CASSLPRLAGQNIQYF.

This clonotype was recorded many times. The genes are TRBV6-2 or TRBV6-3 and TRBJ2-3; 9 bases agree with TRBD2. V gave up 5 bases and J gave up 5 bases; unmatched junction bases: 11. The germline V gene has CDR1 MNHEY and CDR2 SVGEGT. The CDR3 length is 16 residues. The chain's CDR3 is CASSRVAGEGKDTQYF. The DNA of the CDR3 is TGTGCCAGCAGTCGCGTAGCGGGAGAGGGGAAAGATACGCAGTATTTT.

This clonotype occurred many times. The chain is built from TRBV5-1 and TRBJ2-3; D might be TRBD1 (7 bases). The CDR3 contains 17 residues. Germline V gives CDR1 SGHRS, CDR2 YFSETQ. The V and J ends lost 3 bases and 1 base respectively, with 18 bases between them. CDR3: CASSSRAQGGGTDTQYF. In DNA form, the CDR3 reads TGCGCCAGCAGCTCCAGGGCGCAGGGGGGTGGCACAGATACGCAGTATTTT.

The chain employs TRBV2 and TRBJ2-3, with D possibly TRBD2 on 5 matching bases. The germline V gene has CDR1 SNHLY and CDR2 FYNNEI. The CDR3 is 15 amino acids. Trimming stripped 7 bases from V and 2 bases from J, with 16 bases between. The CDR3 loop is CASTGRRAATDTQYF. CDR3 nucleotides: TGTGCCAGCACCGGGCGGCGGGCCGCCACAGATACGCAGTATTTT.

V usage is TRBV7-3 and J usage is TRBJ2-5; possible D gene TRBD1, 6 bases. The germline gives CDR1 SGHTA, CDR2 FQGTGA. The CDR3 contains 14 residues. With 2 bases removed from V and 3 bases from J, the gap between germline ends came to 10 bases. CDR3 region: CASSLGSGEETQYF. The CDR3 DNA follows: TGTGCCAGCAGCTTAGGGTCAGGGGAAGAGACCCAGTACTTC.

This clonotype occurred many times. V is TRBV6-5 and J is TRBJ2-3; no clear D gene. Germline CDR1 is MNHEY and CDR2 is SVGAGI. Trimming stripped 0 bases from V and 1 base from J, with 5 bases between. The CDR3 consists of 14 residues. The CDR3 protein is CASSYSGGTDTQYF. The CDR3, as DNA: TGTGCCAGCAGTTACTCGGGCGGCACAGATACGCAGTATTTT.

This clonotype was found a few times. V gene TRBV4-2 combines with J gene TRBJ2-7; 11 bases are shared with TRBD2. With V trimmed by 4 bases and J by 5 bases, 19 bases remained unmatched. Per the germline V gene, CDR1 is LGHNA and CDR2 is YNFKEQ. This CDR3 is built from 19 residues. DNA of the CDR3: TGTGCCAGCAGCCCCTCACTGGGGTCTAGCGGGAGGCTCGGCGACGAGCAGTACTTC. Translated: CASSPSLGSSGRLGDEQYF.

This clonotype showed up many times. The genes are TRBV20-1 and TRBJ2-1; 8 nucleotides agree with TRBD1. This CDR3 contains 12 residues. CDR1 is DFQATT and CDR2 is SNEGSKA in the germline V gene (reference sequence). This chain's CDR3 is CSRTGIYNEQFF. In DNA form, the CDR3 reads TGCAGCCGGACAGGGATCTACAATGAGCAGTTCTTC.

The rearrangement joins TRBV7-9 to TRBJ1-1, with 9 nucleotides matching TRBD1. The CDR3 totals 13 residues. The J segment lost 5 bases and the V segment lost 6 bases, leaving 4 bases of the junction unmatched. Per the germline V gene, CDR1 is SEHNR and CDR2 is FQNEAQ (reference sequence). The CDR3 DNA sequence: TGTGCCAGCAGTGGACAGGGGTTTACTGAAGCTTTCTTT. It encodes CASSGQGFTEAFF. The full variable domain, with the rest looked up from reference TRBV7-9 and TRBJ1-1, is DTGVSQNPRHKITKRGQNVTFRCDPISEHNRLYWYRQTLGQGPEFLTYFQNEAQLEKSRLLSDRFSAERPKGSFSTLEIQRTEQGDSAMYLCASSGQGFTEAFFGQGTRLTVV.